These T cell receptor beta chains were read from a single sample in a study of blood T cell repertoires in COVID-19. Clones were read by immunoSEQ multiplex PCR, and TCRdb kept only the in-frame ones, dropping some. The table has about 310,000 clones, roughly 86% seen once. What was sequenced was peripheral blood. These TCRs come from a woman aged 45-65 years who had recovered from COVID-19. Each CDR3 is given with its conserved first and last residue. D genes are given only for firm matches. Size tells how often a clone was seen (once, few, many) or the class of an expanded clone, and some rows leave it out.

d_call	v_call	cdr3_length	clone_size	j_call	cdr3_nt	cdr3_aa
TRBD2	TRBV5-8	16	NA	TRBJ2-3	TGTGCCAGCAGCTTGGGCGAGCGGGGGGGCACAGATACGCAGTATTTT	CASSLGERGGTDTQYF
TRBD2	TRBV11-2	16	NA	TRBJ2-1	TGTGCCAGCAGCTTAGTTGCTCTAGCGGGAGGTCATGAGCAGTTCTTC	CASSLVALAGGHEQFF
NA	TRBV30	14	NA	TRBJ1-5	TGTGCCTGGAGGGAAAACAGAGTTGATCAGCCCCAGCATTTT	CAWRENRVDQPQHF
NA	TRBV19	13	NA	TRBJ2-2	TGTGCCAGTAGTCCAGACTACACCGGGGAGCTGTTTTTT	CASSPDYTGELFF
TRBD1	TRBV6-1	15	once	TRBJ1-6	TGTGCCAGCAGCCTCGACAGGGAAAATAATTCACCCCTCCACTTT	CASSLDRENNSPLHF
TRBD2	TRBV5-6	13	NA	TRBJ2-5	TGTGCCAGCAGCTTGGCGGGGGGAAGGACCCAGTACTTC	CASSLAGGRTQYF
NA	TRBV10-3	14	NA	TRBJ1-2	TGTGCCATCAGTGAGACAGGACAGATCTATGGCTACACCTTC	CAISETGQIYGYTF
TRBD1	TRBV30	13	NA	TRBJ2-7	TGTGCCTGGACTTCGACAGGGTCCTACGAGCAGTACTTC	CAWTSTGSYEQYF
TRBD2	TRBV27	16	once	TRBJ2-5	TGTGCCAGCAGTCCCGAACTAGCGGTGTACCAAGAGACCCAGTACTTC	CASSPELAVYQETQYF
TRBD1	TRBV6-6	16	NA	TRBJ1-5	TGTGCCAGCAGTACCCCGGGACAGGGGGAAGATCAGCCCCAGCATTTT	CASSTPGQGEDQPQHF
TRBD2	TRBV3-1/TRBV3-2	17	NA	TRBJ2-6	TGTGCCAGCAGCTCGACTAGCGGAGTGTCTGGGGCCAACGTCCTGACTTTC	CASSSTSGVSGANVLTF
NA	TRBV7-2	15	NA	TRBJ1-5	TGTGCCAGCAGCTTAGATTCCGTTTTGAATCAGCCCCAGCATTTT	CASSLDSVLNQPQHF
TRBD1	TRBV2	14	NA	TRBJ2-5	TGTGCCAGCGGGGGACAGGCCCTCCAAGAGACCCAGTACTTC	CASGGQALQETQYF
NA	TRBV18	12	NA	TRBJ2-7	TGTGCCAGCTCACCACGCGGATACGAGCAGTACTTC	CASSPRGYEQYF
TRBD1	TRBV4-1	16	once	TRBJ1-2	TGCGCCAGCAGCCTCGCGTGGGGACAGAACACTTATGGCTACACCTTC	CASSLAWGQNTYGYTF
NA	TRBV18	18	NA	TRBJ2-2	TGTGCCAGCTCACCACCGTCCAGGGCGAGTTCGAACACCGGGGAGCTGTTTTTT	CASSPPSRASSNTGELFF
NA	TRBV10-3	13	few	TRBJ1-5	TGTGCCATCAGTGTGAGTTTTGATCAGCCCCAGCATTTT	CAISVSFDQPQHF
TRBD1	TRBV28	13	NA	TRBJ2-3	TGTGCCAGATCGGGACAGATCACAGATACGCAGTATTTT	CARSGQITDTQYF
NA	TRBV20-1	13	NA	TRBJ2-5	TGCAGTGCTAGTTTAGCGAACCAAGAGACCCAGTACTTC	CSASLANQETQYF
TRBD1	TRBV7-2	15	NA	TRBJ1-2	TGTGCCAGCAGCTTAGGACAGGGCCCCCCCTATGGCTACACCTTC	CASSLGQGPPYGYTF
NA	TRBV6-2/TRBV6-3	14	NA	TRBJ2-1	TGTGCCAGCAGTGGGGGGGGCCCCTACAATGAGCAGTTCTTC	CASSGGGPYNEQFF
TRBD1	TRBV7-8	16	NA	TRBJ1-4	TGTGCCAGCAGCTCATACGAGGCAGGGGGAAGCGAAAAACTGTTTTTT	CASSSYEAGGSEKLFF
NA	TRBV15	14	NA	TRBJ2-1	TGTGCCACCAGCAGAGGATATCAGATAAATGAGCAGTTCTTC	CATSRGYQINEQFF
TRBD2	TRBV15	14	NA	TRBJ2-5	TGTGCCACCAGGAGTAGCGGGAGTGTTGAGACCCAGTACTTC	CATRSSGSVETQYF
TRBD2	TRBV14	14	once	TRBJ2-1	TGTGCCAGCAGCCGACGACTAGCAGTCGATGAGCAGTTCTTC	CASSRRLAVDEQFF
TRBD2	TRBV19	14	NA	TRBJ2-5	TGTGCCAGTAGTATGAGGACTAGCGGGGAGACCCAGTACTTC	CASSMRTSGETQYF
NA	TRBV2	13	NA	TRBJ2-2	TGTGCCAGCTCGCCAGGGAACACCGGGGAGCTGTTTTTT	CASSPGNTGELFF
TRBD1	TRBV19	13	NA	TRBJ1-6	TGTGCCAGTAGGGACAGGGGCGAATCACCCCTCCACTTT	CASRDRGESPLHF
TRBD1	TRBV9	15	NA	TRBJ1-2	TGTGCCAGCAGCCTCGCGACAGGGGCTAACTATGGCTACACCTTC	CASSLATGANYGYTF
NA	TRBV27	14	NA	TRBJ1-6	TGTGCCAGCAGCCCCAGGGCAGGCAATTCACCCCTCCACTTT	CASSPRAGNSPLHF
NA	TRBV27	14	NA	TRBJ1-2	TGTGCCAGCAGTTCCCGTTTGAGCCCTTATGGCTACACCTTC	CASSSRLSPYGYTF
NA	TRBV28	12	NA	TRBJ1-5	TGTGCCAGCAGGCGGGGGAATCAGCCCCAGCATTTT	CASRRGNQPQHF
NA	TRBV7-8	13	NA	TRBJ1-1	TGTGCCAGCAGTCATACAGAGAACACTGAAGCTTTCTTT	CASSHTENTEAFF
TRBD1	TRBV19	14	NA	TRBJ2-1	TGTGCCAGTACTACGGGACAGGGGTTCTATGAGCAGTTCTTC	CASTTGQGFYEQFF
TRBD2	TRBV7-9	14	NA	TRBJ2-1	TGTGCCAGCAGCGTCCCGGGGGGAGGCGGTGAGCAGTTCTTC	CASSVPGGGGEQFF
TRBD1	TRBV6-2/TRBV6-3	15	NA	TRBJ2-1	TGTGCCAGCAGTTACCGGGACAGGGGCTTCCATGAGCAGTTCTTC	CASSYRDRGFHEQFF
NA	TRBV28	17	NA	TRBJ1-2	TGTGCCAGCAGAAGTCCCGAAGCAGGATATCGTACGTATGGCTACACCTTC	CASRSPEAGYRTYGYTF
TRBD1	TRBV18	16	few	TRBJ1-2	TGTGCCAGCTCACTCAAGGGACAGGGGAGCTGGTATGGCTACACCTTC	CASSLKGQGSWYGYTF
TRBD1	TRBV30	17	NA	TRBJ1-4	TGTGCCTGGAGCGAGGGACAGGGGCCCGCAACTAATGAAAAACTGTTTTTT	CAWSEGQGPATNEKLFF
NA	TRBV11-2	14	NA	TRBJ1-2	TGTGCCAGCAGCTTCGGCAGGGATATTAAGAGCTACACCTTC	CASSFGRDIKSYTF
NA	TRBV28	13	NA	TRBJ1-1	TGTGCCAGCAGCCTAAGAGTGAACACTGAAGCTTTCTTT	CASSLRVNTEAFF
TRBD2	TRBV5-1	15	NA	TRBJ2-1	TGCGCCAGCAGCCTCGGGACTAGCGGGAGAAATGAGCAGTTCTTC	CASSLGTSGRNEQFF
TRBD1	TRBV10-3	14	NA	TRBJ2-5	TGTGCCATTACACAGGGGGCGGAGGGGGAGACCCAGTACTTC	CAITQGAEGETQYF
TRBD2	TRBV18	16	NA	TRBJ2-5	TGTGCCAGCTCACCAGTGGCTAGCGGGGGCCAAGAGACCCAGTACTTC	CASSPVASGGQETQYF
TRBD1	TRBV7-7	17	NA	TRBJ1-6	TGTGCCAGCAGCTTGATCCGGGACAGGGGGTTAGTTTCACCCCTCCACTTT	CASSLIRDRGLVSPLHF